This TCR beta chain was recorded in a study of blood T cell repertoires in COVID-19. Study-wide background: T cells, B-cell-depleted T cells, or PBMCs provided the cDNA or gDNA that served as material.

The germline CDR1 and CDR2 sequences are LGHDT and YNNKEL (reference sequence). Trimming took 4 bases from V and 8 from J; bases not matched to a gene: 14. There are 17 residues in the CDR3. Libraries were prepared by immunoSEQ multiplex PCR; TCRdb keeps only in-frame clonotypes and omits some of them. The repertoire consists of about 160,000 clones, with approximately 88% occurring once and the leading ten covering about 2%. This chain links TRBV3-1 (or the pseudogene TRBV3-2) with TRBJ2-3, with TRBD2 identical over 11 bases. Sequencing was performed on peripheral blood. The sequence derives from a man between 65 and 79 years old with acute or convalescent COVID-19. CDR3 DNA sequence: TGTGCCAGCAGCCTGGGACTAGCGGACGACGGGTTAGGTACGCAGTATTTT. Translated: CASSLGLADDGLGTQYF.